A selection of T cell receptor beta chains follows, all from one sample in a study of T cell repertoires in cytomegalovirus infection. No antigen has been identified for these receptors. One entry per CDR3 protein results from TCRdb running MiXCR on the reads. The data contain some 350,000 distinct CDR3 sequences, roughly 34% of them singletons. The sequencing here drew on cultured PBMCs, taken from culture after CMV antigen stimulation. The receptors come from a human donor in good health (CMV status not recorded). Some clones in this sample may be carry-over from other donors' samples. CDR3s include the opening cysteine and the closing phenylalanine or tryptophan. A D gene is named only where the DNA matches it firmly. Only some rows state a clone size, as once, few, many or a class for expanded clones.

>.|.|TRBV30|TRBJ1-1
CAWIPRLIGNTEAFF
TGTGCCTGGATTCCCCGACTCATCGGGAACACTGAAGCTTTCTTT
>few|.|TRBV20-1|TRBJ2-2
CSARDPSGTRLGELFF
TGCAGTGCTAGAGACCCGAGCGGGACAAGGTTAGGGGAGCTGTTTTTT
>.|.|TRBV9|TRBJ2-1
CASSVVGSPYNEQFF
TGTGCCAGCAGCGTAGTAGGGAGCCCCTACAATGAGCAGTTCTTC
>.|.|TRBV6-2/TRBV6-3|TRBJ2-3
CASSYVGGTDTQYF
TGTGCCAGCAGTTACGTAGGGGGAACAGATACGCAGTATTTT
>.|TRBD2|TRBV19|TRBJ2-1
CASSITSGSYEQFF
TGTGCCAGTAGTATCACTAGCGGGAGTTATGAGCAGTTCTTC
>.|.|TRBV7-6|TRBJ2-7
CASSFGGGGTYEQYF
TGTGCCAGCAGCTTTGGGGGAGGAGGTACCTACGAGCAGTACTTC
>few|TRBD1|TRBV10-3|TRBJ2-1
CAISEDRGEQFF
TGTGCCATCAGTGAAGACAGGGGTGAGCAGTTCTTC
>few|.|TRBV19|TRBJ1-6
CASRERRSGPLHF
TGTGCCAGTAGAGAGCGGCGTTCCGGACCCCTCCACTTT
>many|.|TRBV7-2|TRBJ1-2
CASRTGEGNGYTF
TGTGCCAGCAGGACCGGGGAAGGGAATGGCTACACCTTC
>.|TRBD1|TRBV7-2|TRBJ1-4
CASSPPGTADEKLFF
TGTGCCAGCAGCCCTCCCGGGACAGCAGATGAAAAACTGTTTTTT
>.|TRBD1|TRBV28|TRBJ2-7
CASSFSGTAHYEQYF
TGTGCCAGCAGTTTCTCCGGGACAGCACATTACGAGCAGTACTTC
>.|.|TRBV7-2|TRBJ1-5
CATSGGLNQPQHF
TGTGCCACCTCGGGGGGACTCAATCAGCCCCAGCATTTT
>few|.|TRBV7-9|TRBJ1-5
CASSPQGDSNQPQHF
TGTGCCAGCAGCCCACAGGGAGATAGCAATCAGCCCCAGCATTTT
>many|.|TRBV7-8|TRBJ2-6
CASSLNGAGANVLTF
TGTGCCAGCAGCTTAAACGGGGCTGGGGCCAACGTCCTGACTTTC
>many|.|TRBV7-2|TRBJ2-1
CASSLEGGRGGRNEQFF
TGTGCCAGCAGCTTAGAGGGCGGGAGAGGGGGTCGCAATGAGCAGTTCTTC
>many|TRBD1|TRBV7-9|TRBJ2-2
CASGTPQGVTGELFF
TGTGCCAGCGGAACCCCGCAGGGGGTGACCGGGGAGCTGTTTTTT
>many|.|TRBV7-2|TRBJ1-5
CASSLDSPRGVQPQHF
TGTGCCAGCAGCCTAGACAGCCCGAGAGGGGTTCAGCCCCAGCATTTT
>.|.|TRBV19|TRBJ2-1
CASSIPGRKYNEQFF
TGTGCCAGTAGTATCCCAGGACGAAAGTACAATGAGCAGTTCTTC
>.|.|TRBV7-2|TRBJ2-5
CASSLARRSVGSGETQYF
TGTGCCAGCAGCTTAGCTCGGAGGAGCGTTGGGTCCGGAGAGACCCAGTACTTC
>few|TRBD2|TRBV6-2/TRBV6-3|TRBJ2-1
CASRTSGRRWQFF
TGTGCCAGCCGTACTAGCGGGAGACGATGGCAGTTCTTC
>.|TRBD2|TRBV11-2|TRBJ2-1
CASSLRREGYNEQFF
TGTGCCAGCAGCTTAAGGCGGGAGGGATACAATGAGCAGTTCTTC
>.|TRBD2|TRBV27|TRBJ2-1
CASSLLTSGRANEQFF
TGTGCCAGCAGTCTTTTGACTAGCGGGAGGGCCAATGAGCAGTTCTTC
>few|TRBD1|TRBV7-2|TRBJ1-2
CASSLAPTGQGNYGYTF
TGTGCCAGCAGCTTAGCCCCCACTGGACAGGGGAACTATGGCTACACCTTC
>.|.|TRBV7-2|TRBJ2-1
CASRLTVGGPMEQFF
TGTGCCAGCAGGCTTACAGTTGGCGGTCCGATGGAGCAGTTCTTC
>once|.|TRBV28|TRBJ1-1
CASSPPSLGTEAFF
TGTGCCAGCAGCCCCCCGTCCCTTGGGACTGAAGCTTTCTTT
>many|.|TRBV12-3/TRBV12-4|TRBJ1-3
CASSPRLTGNTIYF
TGTGCCAGCAGTCCCCGACTCACAGGAAACACCATATATTTT
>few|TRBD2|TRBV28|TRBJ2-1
CASCGLAGADNEQFF
TGTGCCAGCTGCGGACTAGCGGGGGCTGACAATGAGCAGTTCTTC
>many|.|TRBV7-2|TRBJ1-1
CASSLGQGNTEAFF
TGTGCCAGCAGCTTGGGCCAGGGGAACACTGAAGCTTTCTTT
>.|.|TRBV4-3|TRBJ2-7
CASSHGLFFSYEQYF
TGCGCCAGCAGCCACGGCCTATTCTTCTCCTACGAGCAGTACTTC
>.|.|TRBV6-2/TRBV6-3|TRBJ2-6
CASSYSRGKGSGANVLTF
TGTGCCAGCAGTTACTCTCGAGGGAAGGGCTCTGGGGCCAACGTCCTGACTTTC
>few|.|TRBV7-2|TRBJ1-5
CASRLDGTGYSNQPQHF
TGTGCCAGCAGGTTAGACGGAACAGGTTATAGCAATCAGCCCCAGCATTTT
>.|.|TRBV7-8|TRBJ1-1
CASSYDGAPTTEAFF
TGTGCCAGCAGCTACGACGGGGCGCCGACCACTGAAGCTTTCTTT
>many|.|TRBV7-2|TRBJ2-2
CASSFGHGTGELFF
TGTGCCAGCAGCTTTGGCCACGGCACCGGGGAGCTGTTTTTT
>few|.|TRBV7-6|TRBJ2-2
CASSLVQGSSGELFF
TGTGCCAGCAGCTTAGTCCAGGGGAGCTCCGGGGAGCTGTTTTTT
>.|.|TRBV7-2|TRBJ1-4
CASSLLGAEEKLYF
TGTGCCAGCAGCTTATTGGGGGCGGAGGAAAAACTGTATTTT
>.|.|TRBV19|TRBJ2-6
CASGSGLLGGANVLTF
TGTGCCAGTGGGTCCGGGCTTCTGGGAGGGGCCAACGTCCTGACTTTC
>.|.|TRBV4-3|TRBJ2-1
CASSHASPETLINNEQFF
TGCGCCAGCAGCCACGCATCACCGGAGACACTTATTAACAATGAGCAGTTCTTC
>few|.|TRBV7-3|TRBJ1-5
CASSIFSQGWPQHF
TGTGCCAGCAGTATTTTTTCTCAGGGGTGGCCCCAGCATTTT
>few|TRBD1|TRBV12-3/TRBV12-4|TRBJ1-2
CASSLWDRPVGYTF
TGTGCCAGCAGTTTATGGGACAGGCCAGTTGGCTACACCTTC
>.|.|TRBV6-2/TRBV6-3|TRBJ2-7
CASSYSNYRVPYEQYF
TGTGCCAGCAGTTACTCGAATTATCGGGTCCCCTACGAGCAGTACTTC
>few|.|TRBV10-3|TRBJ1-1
CAISDGPGGEAFF
TGTGCCATCAGTGATGGGCCGGGGGGAGAAGCTTTCTTT
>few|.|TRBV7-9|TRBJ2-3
CASSSSPEWGTDTQYF
TGTGCCAGCAGCTCCTCCCCTGAGTGGGGCACAGATACGCAGTATTTT
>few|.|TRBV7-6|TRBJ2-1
CASSLAESERQFF
TGTGCCAGCAGCTTAGCGGAATCCGAACGCCAGTTCTTC
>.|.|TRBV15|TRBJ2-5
CATSRAPGTDGETQYF
TGTGCCACCAGCAGAGCTCCCGGGACCGACGGAGAGACCCAGTACTTC
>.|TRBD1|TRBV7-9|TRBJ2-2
CASSFYRTGSTGELFF
TGTGCCAGCAGCTTTTACCGGACAGGGAGCACCGGGGAGCTGTTTTTT
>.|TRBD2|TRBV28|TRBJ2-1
CASSTLAENEQFF
TGTGCCAGCAGCACACTAGCGGAGAATGAGCAGTTCTTC
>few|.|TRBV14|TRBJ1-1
CASSQVGGRATEAFF
TGTGCCAGCAGCCAAGTAGGGGGTAGAGCCACTGAAGCTTTCTTT
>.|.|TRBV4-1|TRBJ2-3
CASSTIVQARTDTQYF
TGCGCCAGCAGCACAATCGTCCAGGCCCGCACAGATACGCAGTATTTT
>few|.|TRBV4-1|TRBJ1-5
CASSQVPGQSNQPQHF
TGCGCCAGCAGCCAAGTCCCGGGACAAAGCAATCAGCCCCAGCATTTT
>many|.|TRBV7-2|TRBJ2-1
CASSLLGVASSNEQFF
TGTGCCAGCAGCTTACTCGGTGTGGCTAGCAGCAATGAGCAGTTCTTC
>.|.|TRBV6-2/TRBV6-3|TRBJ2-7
CASSDMSSYEQYF
TGTGCCAGCAGTGATATGAGCTCCTACGAGCAGTACTTC
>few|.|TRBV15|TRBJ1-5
CATSALGNQPQHF
TGTGCCACCAGCGCCCTGGGGAATCAGCCCCAGCATTTT
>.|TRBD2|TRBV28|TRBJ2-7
CASSQAGERIEQYF
TGTGCCAGCAGTCAAGCGGGAGAGAGAATCGAGCAGTACTTC
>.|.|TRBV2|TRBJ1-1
CAIYMNTEAFF
TGTGCCATCTACATGAACACTGAAGCTTTCTTT
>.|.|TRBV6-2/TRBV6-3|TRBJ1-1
CASRYLTGMNTEAFF
TGTGCCAGCAGGTATCTGACGGGAATGAACACTGAAGCTTTCTTT
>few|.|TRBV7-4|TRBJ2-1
CASSPLGSYNEQFF
TGTGCCAGCAGCCCCCTAGGGTCCTACAATGAGCAGTTCTTC
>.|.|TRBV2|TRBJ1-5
CASGGGESNQPQHF
TGTGCCAGCGGGGGGGGCGAGAGCAATCAGCCCCAGCATTTT